One and the same sample provided the 21 T cell receptor beta chains below, sequenced in a study of cytomegalovirus exposure and HLA in healthy donors. The PCR made use of 60 Vbeta and 13 Jbeta primers. Profiled with immunoSEQ multiplex PCR; TCRdb holds only in-frame clones, not every one. Of roughly 200,000 clones listed, around 77% are singletons. Sequenced material: PBMCs. The origin of the receptors is a man between 60 and 75 years old in good health and CMV-seronegative.

This clone was counted only a few times. The chain is built from TRBV19 and TRBJ1-1; 7 bases align to TRBD1. The CDR3 totals 14 residues. Per the germline V gene, CDR1 is LNHDA and CDR2 is SQIVND (reference sequence). J gave up 6 bases and V 8 bases, and 12 bases lay outside the gene matches. CDR3: CASDGGGMDAEAFF. CDR3 DNA sequence: TGTGCCAGTGATGGAGGGGGCATGGACGCTGAAGCTTTCTTT.

With respect to this clone: A read error may produce the germline difference seen at one junction end. The CDR3 DNA reads as TGTGCTAGCAGCTCCGGACTAGCCGTGGGTGGTGAGCAGTTCTTC. Its translation: CASSSGLAVGGEQFF. The V call is TRBV7-7, the J call TRBJ2-1; 8 bases align to TRBD2. Germline V CDR1 and CDR2: SSHAT, FNYEAQ (reference sequence). This CDR3 contains 15 residues.

This chain links TRBV27 with TRBJ1-1; 7 positions match TRBD1. The CDR3 totals 12 residues. Losses at the gene ends were 4 bases for V and 9 bases for J; bases not matched to a gene: 5. Germline V gives CDR1 MNHEY, CDR2 SMNVEV (reference sequence). DNA of the CDR3: TGTGCCAGCAGTTCTCCGGGACAGAAAGCTTTCTTT. Protein: CASSSPGQKAFF.

CDR3 residues: CASSLDSLNTGELFF. The CDR3 bases are TGTGCCAGCAGCCTTGACAGCCTGAACACCGGGGAGCTGTTTTTT. The chain uses TRBV5-4 and TRBJ2-2, with D perhaps matching TRBD1 (5 bases). CDR1 and CDR2 (germline): SGHNT, YYREEE (reference sequence). This CDR3 is built from 15 residues. Between the trimmed V and J ends, which lost 4 bases and 1 base, there was a span of 11 bases.

The chain uses TRBV9 and TRBJ1-5, with D maybe TRBD1 (6 bases). Germline V gene lookup returns CDR1 SGDLS and CDR2 YYNGEE. This CDR3 comprises 14 residues. The V end lost 0 bases, the J end lost 6 bases, and 10 bases lay between the germline ends. Here the CDR3 reads CASSVEGTSQPQHF. For the CDR3, the DNA is TGTGCCAGCAGCGTAGAGGGGACAAGTCAGCCCCAGCATTTT.

The rearrangement uses TRBV5-8 and TRBJ1-5; 8 bases fit TRBD1. The germline gives CDR1 SGHTS, CDR2 YDEGEE. The V and J ends lost 0 bases and 4 bases, in that order; junction bases with no gene match: 3. CDR3 length equals 15 residues. The CDR3 protein is CASSLARTGNQPQHF. The DNA of the CDR3 is TGTGCCAGCAGCTTGGCGAGGACAGGGAATCAGCCCCAGCATTTT.

The chain has TRBV6-6 and TRBJ2-2; D is unresolved. The CDR3 is 14 residues long. The germline gives CDR1 MNHNY, CDR2 SVGAGI (reference sequence). Trimming stripped 5 bases from V and 0 bases from J, with 7 bases between. CDR3 sequence: CASSVSPNTGELFF. DNA of the CDR3: TGTGCCAGCAGTGTCAGTCCGAACACCGGGGAGCTGTTTTTT.

The rearrangement uses TRBV7-3 and TRBJ2-7; possibly TRBD2 for D (5 bases). CDR3 length: 14 residues. The germline V gene has CDR1 SGHTA and CDR2 FQGTGA. V dropped 0 bases and J dropped 6 bases, with 12 bases sitting between them. CDR3 loop: CASSLTGDTCEQYF. CDR3 DNA: TGTGCCAGCAGCTTAACGGGAGACACCTGCGAGCAGTACTTC.

This clone was found a few times. The chain recombines TRBV4-1 with TRBJ2-7; TRBD1 matches 9 bases. CDR1 MGHRA and CDR2 YSYEKL come from the germline V gene. The junction had 9 bases not matched to a gene; V was cut back by 4 bases and J by 5 bases. CDR3 length: 15 amino acids. DNA of the CDR3: TGCGCCAGCAGCCCCCCGGACAGGGGAACCCACGAGCAGTACTTC. This gives the protein CASSPPDRGTHEQYF.

Only a few counts were recorded for this clone. The J gene is TRBJ2-5, the V gene TRBV29-1; no clear D gene. Germline loops: CDR1 SQVTM, CDR2 ANQGSEA. CDR3 length: 12 residues. Deletions cut 4 bases from V and 1 base from J, with 7 bases between. This CDR3 reads CSVAPGQETQYF. Written as DNA, the CDR3 is TGCAGCGTTGCTCCCGGCCAAGAGACCCAGTACTTC.

This clone was counted only a few times. The V gene is TRBV19, the J gene TRBJ2-7; TRBD1 matches 9 bases. J gave up 6 bases and V 6 bases, and 6 bases lay outside the gene matches. Germline assignment: CDR1 LNHDA and CDR2 SQIVND (reference sequence). CDR3 length: 13 amino acids. In nucleotides, the CDR3 is TGTGCCAGTAGGACCGGGACAGGGACCGAGCAGTACTTC. As protein: CASRTGTGTEQYF.

V gene TRBV4-1 combines with J gene TRBJ2-7; D possibly corresponds to TRBD2 (6 bases). V lost 4 bases to trimming and J lost 7 bases, with 17 bases between them. The CDR3 sequence is 14 residues long. From germline, CDR1 is MGHRA and CDR2 YSYEKL. This chain's CDR3 is CASSPVMGGREQYF. DNA of the CDR3: TGCGCCAGCAGCCCCGTCATGGGGGGTAGGGAGCAGTACTTC.

Comments on this clone: The junction departs from the called germline gene at one end, perhaps through a read error. The genes are TRBV6-6 and TRBJ1-6, with D possibly matching TRBD1 (6 bases). Per germline, CDR1 MNHNY and CDR2 SVGAGI (reference sequence). The CDR3 extends over 15 amino acids. CDR3 DNA: TGTGCCAGCAGCTCAGGACAGCCCAATAATTCACCCCTCAACTTT. This gives the protein CASSSGQPNNSPLNF.

This rearrangement joins TRBV6-4 to TRBJ2-2; TRBD2 agrees at 10 bases. J gave up 2 bases and V 5 bases, and 8 bases lay outside the gene matches. Germline V lookup: CDR1 MRHNA, CDR2 SNTAGT. The CDR3 has 17 residues. The CDR3 here is CASSPAAGGPNTGELFF. As DNA, the CDR3 is TGTGCCAGCAGTCCCGCAGCGGGGGGGCCCAACACCGGGGAGCTGTTTTTT.

This clone was detected once. The rearrangement joins TRBV15 to TRBJ1-1; 12 nucleotides align to TRBD1. Trimming cost V 3 bases and J 3 bases; bases outside gene matches: 8. Germline V gene sequence: CDR1 LNHNV, CDR2 YYDKDF (reference sequence). This CDR3 is built from 17 residues. CDR3 bases: TGTGCCACCAGCAGCTTCCGGGACAGGGGGCCTTACACTGAAGCTTTCTTT. Translated: CATSSFRDRGPYTEAFF.

V and J are TRBV28 and TRBJ2-7; the D gene is possibly TRBD1 (6 bases). With 6 bases removed from V and 1 base from J, the gap between germline ends came to 10 bases. The CDR3 is 13 residues long. Germline CDR1 is MDHEN and CDR2 is SYDVKM. The CDR3 sequence: CASRRTDSYEQYF. DNA for the CDR3: TGTGCCAGCAGACGGACAGATTCCTACGAGCAGTACTTC. Full variable domain (rest looked up from reference TRBV28 and TRBJ2-7): DVKVTQSSRYLVKRTGEKVFLECVQDMDHENMFWYRQDPGLGLRLIYFSYDVKMKEKGDIPEGYSVSREKKERFSLILESASTNQTSMYLCASRRTDSYEQYFGPGTRLTVT.

The gene calls are TRBV4-3 and TRBJ2-7, with D maybe TRBD1 (5 bases). This CDR3 region has 14 residues. Germline V gene sequence: CDR1 LGHNA, CDR2 YSLEER. Trimming shortened V by 0 bases and J by 1 base, and 7 bases separated the two germline ends. The CDR3, as DNA: TGCGCCAGCAGCCAAGATTCAGGGTCCTACGAGCAGTACTTC. It codes for CASSQDSGSYEQYF.

The chain uses TRBV5-4 and TRBJ1-3; TRBD2 matches at 7 bases. TRBJ2-2 matches the DNA end more closely, so the J call is doubtful. The CDR3 extends over 14 amino acids. Germline CDR1 SGHNT, CDR2 YYREEE (reference sequence). The CDR3 DNA is TGTGCCAGCAGCCGCCGGGAGGCCACCGGGGAGCTGTTTTTT. Its protein is CASSRREATGELFF.

The chain uses TRBV18 and TRBJ2-7; weak D call: TRBD1 (6 bases). The CDR3 length is 15 residues. V lost 3 bases to trimming and J lost 6 bases, with 18 bases between them. CDR1 and CDR2 (germline): KGHSH, LQKENI. The CDR3 sequence: CASSPGQGMYSEQYF. DNA of the CDR3: TGTGCCAGCTCACCGGGCCAGGGGATGTACTCCGAGCAGTACTTC.

This chain uses TRBV5-1 with TRBJ2-5, with TRBD2 identical over 15 bases. This CDR3 is built from 16 residues. Germline CDR1 reads SGHRS; CDR2 reads YFSETQ. J lost 4 bases, V lost 4 bases, and 5 bases had no gene match. The chain's CDR3 is CASSAGLAGGIETQYF. The CDR3 nucleotides are TGCGCCAGCAGCGCAGGACTAGCGGGGGGGATAGAGACCCAGTACTTC.

The rearrangement uses TRBV6-1 and TRBJ1-4; the D gene is possibly TRBD1 (5 bases). V dropped 2 bases and J dropped 0 bases, with 13 bases sitting between them. This CDR3 contains 17 residues. Germline CDR1 is MNHNS and CDR2 is SASEGT. CDR3 sequence: CASSERPGGATNEKLFF. The CDR3 nucleotides are TGTGCCAGCAGTGAACGCCCGGGGGGGGCAACTAATGAAAAACTGTTTTTT.